This T cell receptor beta chain appears in the sequencing data of a study of control samples from healthy donors and cancer patients. Using immunoSEQ multiplex PCR, the repertoire was profiled, and TCRdb retains in-frame clones only, with some absent. The sample includes over 80,000 clones, approximately 80% seen only once; the top ten take approximately 19%. Trimming removed 3 bases from V and 2 bases from J, with 8 bases in between. CDR3 length: 14 residues. CDR1 and CDR2 from the germline V gene are WNHNN and SYGVQD (reference sequence). The chain combines TRBV10-1 with TRBJ2-4, with D maybe TRBD1 (6 bases). The receptor was derived from a man aged 30 to 45 in good health. The material sequenced was blood. CDR3 loop: CASSDTGTKNIQYF. DNA of the CDR3: TGCGCCAGCAGTGACACAGGGACCAAAAACATTCAGTACTTC.